The rows below give T cell receptor beta chains drawn from one sample of a study of cytomegalovirus exposure and HLA in healthy donors. Clones were read by immunoSEQ multiplex PCR, and TCRdb kept only the in-frame ones, dropping some. The data hold about 98,000 clones, with roughly 70% observed a single time. The sequencing sample was made of PBMCs. The receptors originated from a man aged 50-60 years in good health and CMV-seronegative. CDR3s include the opening cysteine and the closing phenylalanine or tryptophan. The D gene is left open where the match is weak. Expanded clones are given a class, and other clones once, few, many or no size at all.

>TRBV2|.|.|TRBJ1-2
CASSRGQFYGYTF
TGTGCCAGCAGCCGCGGACAGTTCTATGGCTACACCTTC
>TRBV11-2|TRBD2|few|TRBJ2-7
CASSLGAGDLSEQYF
TGTGCCAGCAGCTTAGGAGCGGGAGACCTTAGCGAGCAGTACTTC
>TRBV28|.|.|TRBJ1-5
CASSLQSNQPQHF
TGTGCCAGCAGTTTACAGAGCAATCAGCCCCAGCATTTT
>TRBV7-2|TRBD1|.|TRBJ1-2
CASSLRDRGYTF
TGTGCCAGCAGCTTAAGGGACAGGGGATACACCTTC
>TRBV2|.|.|TRBJ1-1
CASLLKNSGSEAFF
TGTGCCAGCCTCTTGAAAAACAGCGGGTCCGAAGCTTTCTTT
>TRBV28|.|.|TRBJ1-2
CASRPTTRLYGYTF
TGTGCCAGCAGACCTACTACAAGGTTATATGGCTACACCTTC
>TRBV2|TRBD2|.|TRBJ2-7
CASSESSGGAFYEQYF
TGTGCCAGCAGTGAATCAAGCGGGGGGGCCTTTTACGAGCAGTACTTC
>TRBV27|.|.|TRBJ1-2
CASSADRTNYGYTF
TGTGCCAGCAGCGCCGACAGGACTAACTATGGCTACACCTTC
>TRBV11-2|.|.|TRBJ2-7
CASSLIAYEQYF
TGTGCCAGCAGCTTAATAGCCTACGAGCAGTACTTC
>TRBV11-3|.|few|TRBJ2-1
CASSLEGRANEQFF
TGTGCCAGCAGCTTAGAGGGCAGGGCGAATGAGCAGTTCTTC
>TRBV27|TRBD1|once|TRBJ1-3
CASSPGQGGGNTIYF
TGTGCCAGCAGTCCAGGACAGGGGGGAGGAAACACCATATATTTT
>TRBV28|.|.|TRBJ2-4
CASSSQSTGGNIQYF
TGTGCCAGCAGTTCTCAATCGACAGGCGGGAACATTCAGTACTTC
>TRBV28|.|.|TRBJ2-5
CASSPRQISQETQYF
TGTGCCAGCAGTCCAAGACAGATTTCCCAAGAGACCCAGTACTTC
>TRBV13|TRBD2|.|TRBJ2-7
CASSSGRAYEQYF
TGTGCCAGCAGCTCCGGGAGGGCCTACGAGCAGTACTTC
>TRBV9|TRBD1|.|TRBJ2-3
CASSKTGGSTDTQYF
TGTGCCAGCAGCAAAACAGGGGGATCCACAGATACGCAGTATTTT
>TRBV4-3|.|.|TRBJ2-3
CASSQGVFGSTDTQYF
TGCGCCAGCAGCCAAGGGGTCTTCGGGAGCACAGATACGCAGTATTTT
>TRBV27|.|.|TRBJ1-5
CASSQGSNQPQHF
TGTGCCAGCAGCCAGGGTAGCAATCAGCCCCAGCATTTT
>TRBV19|.|.|TRBJ2-5
CASSIGPLRGRGQETQYF
TGTGCCAGTAGTATAGGGCCACTAAGAGGGAGGGGGCAAGAGACCCAGTACTTC
>TRBV5-4|.|.|TRBJ2-7
CASSLTGSSSYEQYF
TGTGCCAGCAGCTTGACAGGCTCAAGCTCCTACGAGCAGTACTTC
>TRBV11-2|TRBD1|.|TRBJ1-1
CASSTLTGDGTEAFF
TGTGCCAGCAGCACCTTAACAGGGGATGGTACTGAAGCTTTCTTT
>TRBV6-4|.|few|TRBJ1-2
CARGGLYGYTF
TGTGCCAGGGGGGGGCTCTATGGCTACACCTTC
>TRBV5-1|TRBD1|.|TRBJ2-7
CASSLGTDTYEQYF
TGCGCCAGCAGCTTAGGGACAGATACCTACGAGCAGTACTTC
>TRBV4-1|TRBD1|.|TRBJ2-2
CASSPGDRVTGELFF
TGCGCCAGCAGCCCCGGGGACAGGGTCACCGGGGAGCTGTTTTTT
>TRBV7-9|.|.|TRBJ1-4
CASSLKGRDEKLFF
TGTGCCAGCAGCTTAAAAGGGCGGGATGAAAAACTGTTTTTT
>TRBV27|TRBD2|.|TRBJ2-4
CASRAGLAGEFLAKNIQYF
TGTGCCAGCAGAGCGGGACTAGCGGGAGAGTTTTTAGCCAAAAACATTCAGTACTTC
>TRBV19|.|.|TRBJ2-1
CASSIRQRINNEQFF
TGTGCCAGTAGTATTAGGCAGAGGATAAACAATGAGCAGTTCTTC
>TRBV28|.|few|TRBJ1-2
CASTIQGFVGYTF
TGTGCCAGCACCATACAGGGTTTTGTTGGCTACACCTTC
>TRBV9|.|.|TRBJ2-7
CASALGTSVREQYF
TGTGCCAGTGCCCTGGGCACCTCGGTACGGGAGCAGTACTTC
>TRBV7-3|TRBD2|few|TRBJ2-3
CASSPSGLAGITDTQYF
TGTGCCAGCAGCCCCTCCGGACTAGCGGGAATCACAGATACGCAGTATTTT
>TRBV4-3|.|few|TRBJ1-2
CASSHLNLGGSGGYTF
TGCGCCAGCAGCCATCTGAACCTGGGGGGTTCTGGCGGCTACACCTTC
>TRBV7-9|.|once|TRBJ2-7
CASSRGGGQLHEQYF
TGTGCCAGCAGCCGCGGGGGCGGGCAGCTACACGAGCAGTACTTC
>TRBV4-2|TRBD2|.|TRBJ2-5
CASSQEKGGTFSGGREETQYF
TGTGCCAGCAGCCAAGAAAAAGGAGGAACGTTTAGCGGGGGGAGGGAGGAGACCCAGTACTTC
>TRBV7-2|TRBD1|.|TRBJ2-4
CASSWGQGAVNIQYF
TGTGCCAGCAGTTGGGGACAGGGGGCAGTAAACATTCAGTACTTC
>TRBV7-6|.|.|TRBJ1-3
CASSLAGTGQTYGNTIYF
TGTGCCAGCAGCTTAGCGGGCACAGGCCAGACCTATGGAAACACCATATATTTT
>TRBV30|TRBD1|.|TRBJ2-7
CAWSGQGYEQYF
TGTGCCTGGAGTGGACAGGGGTACGAGCAGTACTTC
>TRBV10-2|.|.|TRBJ2-7
CASSAQGEQYF
TGCGCCAGCAGCGCACAGGGCGAGCAGTACTTC
>TRBV11-3|.|few|TRBJ1-2
CASSLGPPGHLASPCGYTF
TGTGCCAGCAGCTTGGGGCCCCCGGGACATCTCGCCTCCCCTTGTGGCTACACCTTC
>TRBV4-1|TRBD1|.|TRBJ2-7
CASGGTGTYEQYF
TGCGCCAGCGGTGGGACAGGGACCTACGAGCAGTACTTC
>TRBV6-1|TRBD1|.|TRBJ1-5
CASSEETGVLGNQPQHF
TGTGCCAGCAGTGAAGAGACAGGGGTTTTGGGCAATCAGCCCCAGCATTTT
>TRBV6-5|.|.|TRBJ1-2
CASSQLGGFGGYTF
TGTGCCAGCAGTCAACTCGGGGGTTTCGGTGGCTACACCTTC
>TRBV28|TRBD2|.|TRBJ2-7
CASMGRGSSYEQYF
TGTGCCAGTATGGGGAGGGGCTCCTCCTACGAGCAGTACTTC
>TRBV5-1|.|few|TRBJ2-5
CASSEYPMAVQETQYF
TGCGCCAGCAGCGAATACCCAATGGCGGTCCAAGAGACCCAGTACTTC
>TRBV19|TRBD2|.|TRBJ2-3
CASMLAGGTDTQYF
TGTGCCAGTATGCTAGCGGGGGGCACAGATACGCAGTATTTT
>TRBV27|TRBD1|few|TRBJ2-7
CAIGQGNEQYF
TGTGCCATAGGACAGGGGAACGAGCAGTACTTC
>TRBV9|TRBD1|.|TRBJ1-2
CASSRQGGTNYGYTF
TGTGCCAGCAGCCGACAGGGGGGAACTAACTATGGCTACACCTTC
>TRBV6-1|.|few|TRBJ1-1
CASRRLDSEAFF
TGTGCCAGCAGGAGGCTGGACTCTGAAGCTTTCTTT
>TRBV12-5|.|.|TRBJ2-1
CASGLVPTVIGLPHLNSNNEQFF
TGTGCTAGTGGTTTGGTACCTACTGTGATTGGACTTCCCCACCTTAACTCGAACAATGAGCAGTTCTTC
>TRBV7-2|TRBD1|.|TRBJ1-5
CASSLGQGIEGNQPQHF
TGTGCCAGCAGCTTGGGACAGGGGATTGAGGGCAATCAGCCCCAGCATTTT
>TRBV13|.|.|TRBJ2-2
CASSSGRGLTGELFF
TGTGCCAGCAGCTCCGGGAGGGGGCTTACCGGGGAGCTGTTTTTT
>TRBV7-9|TRBD1|.|TRBJ2-7
CASSTRTGDYEQYF
TGTGCCAGCAGCACCAGGACAGGGGACTACGAGCAGTACTTC
>TRBV7-2|TRBD2|.|TRBJ2-7
CASSLEFWREGRYEQYF
TGTGCCAGCAGCTTAGAATTTTGGCGGGAGGGCCGCTACGAGCAGTACTTC
>TRBV5-1|TRBD2|.|TRBJ2-7
CASSLAGLADSYEQYF
TGCGCCAGCAGCTTGGCGGGACTAGCAGACTCCTACGAGCAGTACTTC
>TRBV4-2|.|few|TRBJ2-6
CASSQVGSSSGANVLTF
TGTGCCAGCAGCCAAGTGGGCAGCTCCTCTGGGGCCAACGTCCTGACTTTC